This record looks at one T cell receptor beta chain sequence and its context. The sample belongs to a study of blood T cell repertoires in COVID-19. As for the study in general: Acute and convalescent COVID-19 samples came from the United States, Italy and Spain. Nucleic acid was either cDNA or gDNA, and it came from T cells, B-cell-depleted T cells, or PBMCs.

The length of the CDR3 is 14 residues. CDR1 and CDR2 (germline): SGHRS, YFSETQ. V was pared by 4 bases and J by 6 bases, with 9 bases of the junction left unmatched. As processed by the authors: Reference gene primer amplification gave estimated nucleated cell counts. The assay was immunoSEQ multiplex PCR, and TCRdb's table has in-frame clones only and misses some. The V and J calls and clone size were taken over from that table, and D and trimming were inferred from the DNA. This table has about 180,000 clones, 86% appearing once. The clonotype was recovered from a woman aged 30 to 39 with active or convalescent COVID-19. The V call is TRBV5-1, the J call TRBJ1-2, with 7 bases aligning to TRBD1. Sample: peripheral blood. The CDR3 region is CASSSGQVVDGYTF. Here the CDR3 DNA reads TGCGCCAGCAGCAGCGGACAGGTCGTAGATGGCTACACCTTC.